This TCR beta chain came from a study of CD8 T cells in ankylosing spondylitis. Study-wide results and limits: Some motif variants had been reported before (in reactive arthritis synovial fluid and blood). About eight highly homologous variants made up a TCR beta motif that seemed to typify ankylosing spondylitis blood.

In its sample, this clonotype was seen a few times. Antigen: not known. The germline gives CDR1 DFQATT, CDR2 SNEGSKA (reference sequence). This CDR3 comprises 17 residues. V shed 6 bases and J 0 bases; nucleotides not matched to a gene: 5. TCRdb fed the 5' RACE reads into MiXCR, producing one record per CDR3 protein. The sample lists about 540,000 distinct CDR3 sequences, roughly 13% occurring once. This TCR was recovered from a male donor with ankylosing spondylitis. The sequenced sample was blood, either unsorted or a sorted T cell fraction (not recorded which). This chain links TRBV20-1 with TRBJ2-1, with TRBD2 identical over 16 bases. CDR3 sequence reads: CSAPGLAGGVSYNEQFF. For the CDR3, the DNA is TGCAGTGCGCCGGGACTAGCGGGAGGGGTCTCCTACAATGAGCAGTTCTTC.